This TCR beta chain was sequenced for a study of T cell responses to AZD1222 COVID-19 vaccine. The repertoire was sequenced with immunoSEQ multiplex PCR; TCRdb's copy has only in-frame clones and lacks some. This table has some 82,000 clones, approximately 90% appearing once. Points on this clone: Antigen specificity is unknown.

Germline CDR1 LGHDT, CDR2 YNNKEL (reference sequence). Germline trimming cut 0 bases from V and 3 bases from J; bases unmatched to any gene: 2. CDR3 size: 15 residues. Study-level results: Just a handful of people given AZD1222 tested seropositive at baseline. Of spike-specific TCRs, nearly half reportedly target regions left unmutated in variants.

The material was peripheral blood, obtained on day 0 of AZD1222 vaccination. The clonotype originates from an adult in good health. V gene TRBV3-1 (or the pseudogene TRBV3-2) combines with J gene TRBJ2-1, with 7 positions matching TRBD2. CDR3 sequence: CASSQEASGYNEQFF. CDR3 bases: TGTGCCAGCAGCCAAGAGGCTAGCGGCTACAATGAGCAGTTCTTC.